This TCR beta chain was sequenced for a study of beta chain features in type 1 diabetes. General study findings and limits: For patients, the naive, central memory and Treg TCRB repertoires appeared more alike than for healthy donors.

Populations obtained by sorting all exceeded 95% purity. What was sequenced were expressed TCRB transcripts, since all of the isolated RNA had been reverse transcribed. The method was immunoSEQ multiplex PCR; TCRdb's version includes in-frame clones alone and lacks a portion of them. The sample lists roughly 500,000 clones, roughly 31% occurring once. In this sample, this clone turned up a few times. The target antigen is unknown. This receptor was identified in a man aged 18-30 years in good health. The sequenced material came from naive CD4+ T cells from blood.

The CDR3 here is CASSSAGGTDTQYF. The CDR3 coding sequence is TGTGCCAGCAGCTCAGCGGGAGGCACAGATACGCAGTATTTT. The chain employs TRBV7-9 and TRBJ2-3; 8 positions agree with TRBD2. CDR3 length: 14 amino acids. CDR1 is SEHNR, CDR2 FQNEAQ, per germline (reference sequence). The V and J ends lost 4 bases and 1 base, in that order; junction bases with no gene match: 1. Full variable domain (rest looked up from reference TRBV7-9 and TRBJ2-3): DTGVSQNPRHKITKRGQNVTFRCDPISEHNRLYWYRQTLGQGPEFLTYFQNEAQLEKSRLLSDRFSAERPKGSFSTLEIQRTEQGDSAMYLCASSSAGGTDTQYFGPGTRLTVL.